What follows describes a single T cell receptor beta chain. Antigen: not known. Germline is not matched at one junction end, which may reflect a read error. CDR3 length: 17 amino acids. The germline V gene encodes CDR1 SGDLS and CDR2 YYNGEE. Sequencing used immunoSEQ multiplex PCR; TCRdb keeps in-frame clones, though not all of them. The table has about 90,000 clones, 90% seen once; the top ten hold 2.5% to 3.5%. This sample is part of a study of PD-1 blockade in classical Hodgkin lymphoma. Overall study results and limits: Baseline diversity resembling that of newly diagnosed patients was seen in complete responders. Relapsed/refractory patients reportedly had the lowest baseline TCR diversity, below newly diagnosed patients, who were below healthy donors. There was a significant rise in CD4+ TCR diversity by C4D1, with no such rise for CD8+.

Time point given: cycle 4 day 1 (C4D1), after more than 5 weeks of nivolumab. Relapses following autologous stem cell transplantation were seen in all patients, with brentuximab vedotin exposure varying. The chain links TRBV9 to TRBJ2-1; D tentatively reads TRBD1 or TRBD2 (6 bases each). This receptor was obtained from a human donor with classical Hodgkin lymphoma. Sample: peripheral blood mononuclear cells (PBMCs), taken before the fourth cycle of nivolumab. CDR3 sequence (DNA): TGTGCCAGCAGCGTAGCTACAGGGACGGGGGCCTACTATGAGCAGTTCTTC. Amino acid sequence: CASSVATGTGAYYEQFF.